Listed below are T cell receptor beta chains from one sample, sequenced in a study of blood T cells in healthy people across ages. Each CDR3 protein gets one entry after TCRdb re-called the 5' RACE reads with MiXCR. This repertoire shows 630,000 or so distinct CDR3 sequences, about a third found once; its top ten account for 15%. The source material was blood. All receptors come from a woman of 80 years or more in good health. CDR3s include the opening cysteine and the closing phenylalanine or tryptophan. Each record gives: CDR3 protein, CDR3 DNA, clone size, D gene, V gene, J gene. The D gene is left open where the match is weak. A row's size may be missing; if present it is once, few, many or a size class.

CASDSSGANVLTF	TGCGCCAGCGACAGTTCTGGGGCCAACGTCCTGACTTTC	many	.	TRBV5-1	TRBJ2-6
CAGRGYNEQFF	TGTGCCGGGCGGGGGTACAATGAGCAGTTCTTC	many	TRBD2	TRBV30	TRBJ2-1
CASSLKHNGLFF	TGCGCCAGCAGCTTAAAGCACAATGGGCTGTTCTTC	.	.	TRBV5-1	TRBJ2-1
CSARGGRNEQYF	TGTAGTGCGCGGGGGGGCCGCAATGAGCAGTACTTC	.	TRBD2	TRBV20-1	TRBJ2-7
CASSGRGRSYNEQFF	TGCGCCAGCAGCGGCAGGGGGCGATCCTACAATGAGCAGTTCTTC	.	TRBD1	TRBV10-2	TRBJ2-1
CSAREGSMGQETQYF	TGCAGTGCTAGAGAGGGTAGTATGGGCCAAGAGACCCAGTACTTC	.	.	TRBV20-1	TRBJ2-5
CAWSVQQGYEQFF	TGTGCCTGGAGTGTACAACAGGGCTATGAGCAGTTCTTC	many	.	TRBV30	TRBJ2-1
CASSTGQAFVTLGELFF	TGTGCCAGCAGCACCGGACAGGCCTTCGTTACTCTCGGGGAGCTGTTTTTT	.	TRBD1	TRBV7-2	TRBJ2-2
CASSLGTGVDEKLFF	TGTGCCAGCAGCTTGGGGACAGGGGTGGATGAAAAACTGTTTTTT	.	TRBD1	TRBV11-2	TRBJ1-4
CASKELNTDTQYF	TGTGCCAGCAAGGAGTTGAACACAGATACGCAGTATTTT	many	.	TRBV28	TRBJ2-3
CASSPGGTGGAGANEKLFF	TGTGCCAGCAGCCCAGGCGGGACAGGGGGCGCCGGGGCTAATGAAAAACTGTTTTTT	many	TRBD1	TRBV4-2	TRBJ1-4
CSASRLAGGNEQYF	TGCAGTGCTAGTAGGCTAGCGGGGGGGAATGAGCAATACTTC	.	TRBD2	TRBV20-1	TRBJ2-5
CASRLGVKETQYF	TGTGCCAGCAGGTTAGGGGTCAAAGAGACCCAGTACTTC	.	.	TRBV28	TRBJ2-5
CSGSGGQETQFF	TGCAGTGGTAGCGGGGGACAAGAGACCCAGTTCTTC	.	TRBD2	TRBV20-1	TRBJ2-1
CSAWGQGLQQFF	TGCAGTGCTTGGGGACAGGGATTGCAGCAGTTCTTC	many	TRBD1	TRBV20-1	TRBJ2-1
CSARAEDSLFNF	TGCAGTGCTAGAGCAGAGGACAGCCTCTTCAACTTC	.	.	TRBV20-1	TRBJ1-2